This T cell receptor (beta chain) emerged from a study of blood T cell repertoires in COVID-19 (dated by TCRdb to about 2020). Regarding the research as a whole: Collaborator samples came from the United States, Italy and Spain and covered acute and convalescent phases of COVID-19. A de-identified subject ID, COVID-19 status, age in years and sex were almost always included in the sample metadata. The repertoires were released in a freely available public database intended as a resource for research on the immune response to SARS-CoV-2. Samples were obtained from the ongoing ImmuneRACE study (first 160 participants) and from approximately 1,200 subjects provided by 6 global collaborators. Subjects who had been exposed to COVID-19, were actively infected with it, or had recovered from it provided the deeply sampled blood TCRbeta repertoires that made up the dataset. Where HLA class I and class II types were available, the types were taken from metadata supplied by the sample provider, not from assay-based typing. The prospective study material was composed of cDNA or gDNA derived from T cells, B-cell-depleted T cells, or PBMCs.

Each collaborating institution followed its own protocols to collect whole blood in K2EDTA tubes. For TCRbeta analysis, collaborator samples were shipped as frozen whole blood, as isolated PBMCs, or as DNA extracted from either sample type. Points the paper makes about the study in general: The amount of clinical and demographic metadata varied by source and participant and was provided uncurated.

As concerns this clone: This receptor's antigen is unknown. Base qualities were left out, and no much larger clone turns up one base away.

TCRbeta CDR3 regions were amplified from genomic DNA using the immunoSEQ Assay, a bias-controlled multiplex PCR. Per the source publication's procedure: Within the assay, amplification of reference gene primers was used to estimate how many nucleated cells each sample contained. Sequence reads were collapsed and filtered to measure the absolute abundance of every unique TCRbeta CDR3 rearrangement. Productive Simpson clonality was computed per sample as the square root of Simpson's diversity index over productive rearrangements. The source is immuneACCESS, and TCRdb retained only in-frame sequences with V and J called. Part of the clones is not carried over; for the studies checked, unresolved V genes explain less than half of this, and the remainder is unexplained. The D gene and trimming were derived from the DNA, and the V and J assignments and clone size from that table. A total of tens of thousands of clones appear in this sample, approximately 78% of them only once. Approximately 7.7% of the sample comes from the top ten.

Per the germline V gene (reference sequence), PRHDT is the CDR1 and FYEKMQ is the CDR2. The CDR3 measures 14 amino acids from cysteine to phenylalanine. Solely the CDR3 DNA is kept, with 42 bases framed from the first base. V loses 5 bases of germline sequence and J loses 6 bases, and the interval between the two ends is 14 bases. The chain uses TRBV13 and TRBJ2-1; TRBD2 is a possible D gene, resting on 5 matching bases. The specimen was peripheral blood. This TCR was recovered from a woman of 80 years or more with acute or convalescent COVID-19. The CDR3 is CASSPGVAGNEQFF. The DNA sequence is as follows: TGTGCCAGCAGCCCTGGGGTGGCGGGCAATGAGCAGTTCTTC. Reference TRBV13 and TRBJ2-1 genes cover what lies past the CDR3, so the full variable domain is AAGVIQSPRHLIKEKRETATLKCYPIPRHDTVYWYQQGPGQDPQFLISFYEKMQSDKGSIPDRFSAQQFSDYHSELNMSSLELGDSALYFCASSPGVAGNEQFFGPGTRLTVL.